This record looks at one T cell receptor beta chain sequence and its context. This clonotype has at least ten counts. Its target antigen remains unknown. Base qualities were left out, and no much larger clone turns up one base away. The time point label on this specimen signifies: persistent/refractory GD, antithyroid drugs over 5 years with positive TRAb. For both TCR sequencing and RNA sequencing, RNA was extracted from PBMCs using TRIzol. The diagnosis of Graves' disease was made according to American Thyroid Association guidelines. Recruitment of patients was carried out at an endocrinology department in Xi'an, China. Each patient gave approximately 9 milliliters of peripheral blood, collected in an EDTA anticoagulant tube. Ficoll Paque Plus density gradient separation was used to isolate PBMCs, and no further T cell sorting was performed. An Agilent 2100 Bioanalyzer and agarose gel were used to assess RNA quality, and a NanoDrop 2000 was used to measure RNA concentration.

This sample is drawn from a study of regulatory T cells in long-lasting Graves disease listed by TCRdb under 2021. General notes on the study: Persistent Graves' disease meant more than 5 years of antithyroid drug treatment with TSH receptor autoantibodies that stayed positive. On average, persistent Graves' disease patients in the clinical cohort had been on antithyroid drugs for about 10.3 years. A total of roughly 35 samples were covered by TCR sequencing, comprising approximately 13 persistent and approximately 20 newly diagnosed Graves' disease patients. The study was registered as a clinical trial and conducted in China. This study used TCR sequencing and RNA sequencing of peripheral blood to compare persistent Graves' disease patients against newly diagnosed Graves' disease patients.

Summary of the overall study and its limitations: Peripheral blood alone was examined, since thyroid tissue, which constituted the primary lesion, could not be accessed. Patients with persistent disease shared more public clonotypes (approximately 2,500) than newly diagnosed patients did (around 930). Lower TCR Shannon entropy and fewer highly expanded clones were observed in persistent Graves' disease patients than in newly diagnosed patients, which suggested clonal expansion. TRBV28, TRBJ1-2 and TRBJ2-5 were preferentially used in persistent disease, while TRBV20-1 and TRBJ2-1 were favored in newly diagnosed disease. Sequencing and analysis were limited to the TCR beta chain. The authors noted that the small sample size was a limitation that may lower accuracy.

The CDR3 goes from the cysteine to the phenylalanine over 15 residues. Of the read, only the CDR3 DNA is kept; its 45 bases are in frame from base 1. The germline V gene encodes CDR1 MNHNS and CDR2 SASEGT. V is trimmed back by 7 bases and J by 3 bases, and the junction contains 9 bases that no gene match accounts for. Preparation of the library involved multiplex PCR. The listed sequencing device is Illumina HiSeq 4000. iRepertoire HTBI primers and Arm-PCR amplification of CDR3 regions were used to construct TCR beta libraries. Gel purification was performed on PCR products prior to sequencing. The original methods were these. Gene usage analysis of CDR3 amino acid clonotypes used the roughly 60 TRBV and 12 to 15 TRBJ segments found across samples. COPE and FqMerger were used to merge filtered high-quality paired reads into contigs. Contigs were aligned with BLAST to IMGT TRBV, TRBD and TRBJ reference genes, and CDR3 was defined per IMGT. Highly expanded clones were defined as clonotypes with a frequency above 0.1%. Repertoire diversity was measured by Shannon entropy, and V-J evenness by the Gini coefficient. Clonotypes shared by more than one individual were considered public. TCRdb reworked the public reads: Q25 trimming with fastp, MiXCR clone assembly, productive beta chains retained. All rows with the same CDR3 protein become a single entry with the most common DNA and genes. TCRdb, rather than the study authors, made the V and J calls. The sample records some 470,000 distinct CDR3 sequences, about 22% of which are singletons. Clones ranked in the top ten supply over 6% of the sample.

Recombination linked TRBV6-1 to TRBJ1-1; 9 nucleotides in the junction match TRBD1. The input for sequencing was peripheral blood mononuclear cells (PBMCs), taken when the disease was refractory, from a patient treated with antithyroid drugs. The receptor was isolated from a female donor with Graves disease. The DNA sequence reads TGTGCCAGCATGAAGACAGGGGGAAAGGACACTGAAGCTTTCTTT. The resulting protein is CASMKTGGKDTEAFF.